One sample yielded the 28 T cell receptor beta chains listed below, sequenced in a study of blood T cell repertoires in COVID-19. Here immunoSEQ multiplex PCR was the method, and the copy in TCRdb shows in-frame clones only, minus some. The sample lists roughly 200,000 clones, 70% to 90% seen once, with approximately 5% in the top ten. Sample: peripheral blood. The receptors come from a woman between 65 and 79 years old with active or convalescent COVID-19.

For the CDR3, the DNA is TGTGCCAGCAAACAGGTGATTTCCCGCGAGCAGTACTTC. This codes for CASKQVISREQYF. This chain links TRBV6-5 with TRBJ2-7; D perhaps matches TRBD1 (5 bases). This CDR3 spans 13 amino acids. CDR1 is MNHEY, CDR2 SVGAGI, per germline. Trimming pared 7 bases from V and 6 bases from J, leaving 16 bases between.

The chain links TRBV19 to TRBJ2-5; the match to TRBD2 covers 14 bases. The CDR3 covers 15 residues. Unmatched junction bases numbered 4, after V lost 5 bases and J lost 5 bases. The germline V gene has CDR1 LNHDA and CDR2 SQIVND (reference sequence). The CDR3 DNA reads as TGTGCCAGTAGTTTGGGACTAGCGGGAGTGGAGACCCAGTACTTC. Translated: CASSLGLAGVETQYF.

The chain links TRBV11-2 to TRBJ2-1; 8 nucleotides agree with TRBD2. This CDR3 contains 15 residues. Trimming cost V 1 base and J 2 bases; bases outside gene matches: 1. CDR1 and CDR2 (germline): SGHAT, FQNNGV. In nucleotides, the CDR3 is TGTGCCAGCAGCTTAGCGGGAGGGCCCTACAATGAGCAGTTCTTC. Translating it yields CASSLAGGPYNEQFF.

This clone was seen once. The chain carries TRBV19 and TRBJ2-4; 9 nucleotides line up with TRBD1. V dropped 5 bases and J dropped 0; count of bases not matched to a gene: 14. CDR3 length: 19 amino acids. The V gene's germline CDR1 is LNHDA and CDR2 SQIVND (reference sequence). CDR3 sequence (DNA): TGTGCCAGTAGTTACTCGGGACAGGGTTGGGAGCTAGCCAAAAACATTCAGTACTTC. It codes for CASSYSGQGWELAKNIQYF.

This clone was detected only once. The chain uses TRBV3-1 (or the pseudogene TRBV3-2) and TRBJ2-3; D might be TRBD2 (5 bases). The CDR3 consists of 15 residues. Germline values: CDR1 LGHDT, CDR2 YNNKEL (reference sequence). Deletions cut 4 bases from V and 1 base from J, with 12 bases between. The CDR3 loop is CASSPIAIGTDTQYF. CDR3 DNA sequence: TGTGCCAGCAGCCCCATAGCGATAGGCACAGATACGCAGTATTTT.

J is TRBJ2-2 and V is TRBV6-5, with a tentative D call TRBD1 (6 bases). The V end lost 6 bases, the J end lost 4 bases, and 15 bases lay between the germline ends. The CDR3 consists of 15 residues. Germline loops: CDR1 MNHEY, CDR2 SVGAGI. The CDR3 reads CASRLEKGVTGELFF. The CDR3 bases are TGTGCCAGCAGGCTGGAAAAGGGGGTCACCGGGGAGCTGTTTTTT.

The chain carries TRBV12-3 or TRBV12-4 and TRBJ1-1; D gene unclear. CDR3 length: 12 residues. Trimming took off 7 bases at V and 6 bases at J, with 12 bases between the two ends. The CDR3: CASTSRRPEAFF. The CDR3 DNA reads TGTGCCAGCACCTCGAGGCGTCCTGAAGCTTTCTTT.

This chain uses TRBV2 with TRBJ1-6; D is unclear. This CDR3 is 14 amino acids long. The germline CDR1 and CDR2 sequences are SNHLY and FYNNEI. With 7 bases removed from V and 3 bases from J, the gap between germline ends came to 10 bases. This CDR3 is CASMPDNYNSPLHF. In DNA, the CDR3 is TGTGCCAGCATGCCTGACAACTATAATTCACCCCTCCACTTT.

The rearrangement links TRBV25-1 to TRBJ1-1; maybe TRBD1 (6 bases). Between the trimmed V and J ends, which lost 2 bases and 5 bases, there was a span of 12 bases. The CDR3 sequence is 14 residues long. CDR1 is MGHDK and CDR2 is SYGVNS in the germline V gene. In DNA, the CDR3 is TGTGCCAGCAGTGAACCCGGGACATCGACTGAAGCTTTCTTT. It codes for CASSEPGTSTEAFF.

By proportion, this clone is medium-sized. The chain couples TRBV5-1 to TRBJ2-7; 7 nucleotides agree with TRBD2. The germline V gene encodes CDR1 SGHRS and CDR2 YFSETQ. The CDR3 is 15 residues long. The trim removed 5 bases at V and 0 bases at J, leaving 8 bases unmatched. The CDR3 DNA follows: TGCGCCAGCAGGATGGGGGGAGGGAACTCCTACGAGCAGTACTTC. Translating it yields CASRMGGGNSYEQYF.

The chain combines TRBV5-1 with TRBJ2-1; D perhaps matches TRBD1 (8 bases). Germline V gene data show CDR1 as SGHRS and CDR2 as YFSETQ. V dropped 4 bases and J dropped 5 bases, with 22 bases sitting between them. This CDR3 is 17 amino acids long. The CDR3 region is CASSPGRVNRGDNEQFF. The CDR3 DNA follows: TGCGCCAGCAGCCCGGGGAGGGTGAACAGGGGGGACAATGAGCAGTTCTTC.

The chain employs TRBV4-1 and TRBJ1-5, with D uncertain. The CDR3 sequence is 13 residues long. V was shortened by 0 bases and J by 4 bases, with 4 bases between the two germline ends. The germline gives CDR1 MGHRA, CDR2 YSYEKL. The CDR3 loop is CASSQDPNQPQHF. The CDR3 nucleotides read TGCGCCAGCAGCCAAGATCCTAATCAGCCCCAGCATTTT.

This chain joins TRBV5-1 and TRBJ2-5, with 9 positions matching TRBD2. The CDR3 extends over 15 amino acids. From germline, CDR1 is SGHRS and CDR2 YFSETQ. Losses at the gene ends were 3 bases for V and 2 bases for J; bases not matched to a gene: 5. This CDR3 reads CASSYSSGAQETQYF. Written as DNA, the CDR3 is TGCGCCAGCAGCTATTCTAGCGGGGCACAAGAGACCCAGTACTTC.

For the CDR3, the DNA is TGTGCCAGCAGCAAAACTAGCGGGACGATTTCCAATGAGCAGTTCTTC. Translation gives CASSKTSGTISNEQFF. This rearrangement joins TRBV7-3 to TRBJ2-1; 10 nucleotides match TRBD2. Germline-derived CDR1 and CDR2 are SGHTA and FQGTGA. The CDR3 runs 16 residues. The ends lost 5 bases at V and 6 bases at J; junction bases unmatched: 10.

With regard to this clone: At the DNA level, this CDR3 is encoded by other sequences in the same sample as well. The chain links TRBV19 to TRBJ1-5, with 9 bases matching TRBD1. The CDR3 extends over 14 amino acids. CDR1 is LNHDA, CDR2 SQIVND, per germline (reference sequence). The J segment lost 7 bases and the V segment lost 4 bases, leaving 5 bases of the junction unmatched. CDR3 nucleotides: TGTGCCAGTAGTACGACAGGGGGGGGACAGCCCCAGCATTTT. Amino acid sequence: CASSTTGGGQPQHF.

The gene calls are TRBV9 and TRBJ2-1, with D perhaps matching TRBD2 (6 bases). CDR3 length equals 14 residues. Germline CDR1 and CDR2: SGDLS and YYNGEE. V was shortened by 3 bases and J by 6 bases, with 13 bases between the two germline ends. CDR3 coding DNA: TGTGCCAGCAGCGATCTCCGGGGACTCAATGAGCAGTTCTTC. Translation gives CASSDLRGLNEQFF.

This chain's CDR3 is CASSTAGTGLAGELFF. The CDR3 nucleotides read TGTGCCAGCAGCACGGCCGGGACAGGGTTAGCCGGGGAGCTGTTTTTT. The V gene is TRBV21-1, the J gene TRBJ2-2; TRBD1 is the table's D call and was not checked against the DNA. TRBV21-1 constitutes a pseudogene. This CDR3 has 16 amino acids.

The chain employs TRBV7-2 and TRBJ1-1; D is uncertain. V lost 3 bases to trimming and J lost 2 bases, with 4 bases between them. The germline gives CDR1 SGHTA, CDR2 FQGNSA. CDR3 length: 12 amino acids. The CDR3 spells CASSLSNTEAFF. In nucleotides, the CDR3 is TGTGCCAGCAGCTTGTCTAACACTGAAGCTTTCTTT.

This clone was observed a single time. V gene TRBV6-5 combines with J gene TRBJ1-1; D is possibly TRBD1 (6 bases). CDR1 and CDR2 (germline): MNHEY, SVGAGI. V dropped 7 bases and J dropped 1 base, with 13 bases sitting between them. The CDR3 length is 14 residues. DNA of the CDR3: TGTGCCAGCACGAGGGGACATTCGAACACTGAAGCTTTCTTT. It codes for CASTRGHSNTEAFF.

The chain is built from TRBV21-1 and TRBJ2-5; the table's D call, TRBD1, has no DNA check behind it. TRBV21-1 is described as a pseudogene. The CDR3 consists of 15 residues. CDR3 DNA: TGTGCCAGCAGCAAAGGCAGGGAAGGGAAGGAGACCCAGTACTTC. Translation: CASSKGREGKETQYF.

The chain has TRBV6-5 and TRBJ2-7; tentative D call: TRBD1 (6 bases). Trimming took off 10 bases at V and 0 bases at J, with 19 bases between the two ends. Germline CDR1 and CDR2: MNHEY and SVGAGI. CDR3 length: 15 residues. The CDR3 coding sequence is TGTGCCATCCTGACAGGCTGGAGACACTCCTACGAGCAGTACTTC. Translated: CAILTGWRHSYEQYF.

The chain carries TRBV5-1 and TRBJ1-2; the match to TRBD1 covers 7 bases. J gave up 8 bases and V 0 bases, and 4 bases lay outside the gene matches. The CDR3 loop spans 13 amino acids. Germline-derived CDR1 and CDR2 are SGHRS and YFSETQ. This CDR3 reads CASSLATGAGYTF. The CDR3 DNA is TGCGCCAGCAGCTTGGCCACAGGGGCAGGCTACACCTTC.

As DNA, the CDR3 is TGTGCCAGCAAGAGGACTAGCGGGAGGCAAGAGACCCAGTACTTC. Protein sequence: CASKRTSGRQETQYF. The chain recombines TRBV6-5 with TRBJ2-5, with 14 bases aligning to TRBD2. Germline CDR1 is MNHEY and CDR2 is SVGAGI. CDR3 length: 15 residues. V gave up 7 bases and J gave up 2 bases; unmatched junction bases: 3.

J is TRBJ2-2 and V is TRBV5-6, with 11 bases fitting TRBD2. The CDR3 totals 15 residues. V trimming: 7 bases; J trimming: 5 bases; junction bases outside the gene matches: 7. The germline CDR1 and CDR2 sequences are SGHDT and YYEEEE. The CDR3 region has the DNA TGTGCCAGCGAACTAGCGGGAGTTATGACCGGGGAGCTGTTTTTT. Encoded protein: CASELAGVMTGELFF.

The chain's CDR3 is CASSLDSSGNTIYF. CDR3 bases: TGCGCCAGCAGCTTGGACTCCTCTGGAAACACCATATATTTT. The chain joins TRBV5-1 to TRBJ1-3, with D uncertain. The V end was cut by 0 bases, the J end by 0 bases, with 4 bases between. Germline V gene sequence: CDR1 SGHRS, CDR2 YFSETQ. The CDR3 runs 14 residues.

V and J are TRBV18 and TRBJ2-5; 9 positions agree with TRBD1. The CDR3 has 15 residues. The V and J ends lost 2 bases and 4 bases, in that order; junction bases with no gene match: 5. The germline V gene encodes CDR1 KGHSH and CDR2 LQKENI. CDR3 nucleotides: TGTGCCAGCTCACCAGGGACAGGGATTAGAGAGACCCAGTACTTC. Its protein product is CASSPGTGIRETQYF.

The chain joins TRBV18 to TRBJ2-7; 8 bases align to TRBD1. The CDR3 is made up of 17 amino acids. Germline lookup yields CDR1 KGHSH and CDR2 LQKENI. V was pared by 6 bases and J by 2 bases, with 15 bases of the junction left unmatched. DNA for the CDR3: TGTGCCAGCTCGGAGCACCGCCCGGGACAGGAGGCCTACGAGCAGTACTTC. It is translated as CASSEHRPGQEAYEQYF.

J is TRBJ1-1 and V is TRBV29-1; possibly TRBD1 for D (6 bases). Germline CDR1 is SQVTM and CDR2 is ANQGSEA. V lost 5 bases to trimming and J lost 4 bases, with 20 bases between them. CDR3 length equals 15 residues. CDR3 loop: CSVSPGRGGPTEAFF. CDR3 nucleotide sequence: TGCAGCGTTTCCCCCGGCCGGGGGGGCCCCACTGAAGCTTTCTTT.